The clone carrying this T cell receptor (beta chain) has just a few counts. The antigen is not known. A read error may be the cause here, since a much bigger clone is one base away. Template material for amplifying TCR beta CDR3 regions consisted of RNA transcripts. TCR CDR3 underwent first-round RT-PCR with the HTBI primer set. MiXCR was run by TCRdb on the multiplex PCR reads, yielding one entry per CDR3 protein. The data contain 550,000 to 600,000 distinct CDR3 sequences, 46% of them singletons. Exclusion criteria comprised uncontrolled infection, other autoimmune disease, pregnancy or lactation. The CDR3 loop spans 14 amino acids. The germline V gene encodes CDR1 SGHRS and CDR2 YFSETQ. V was pared by 0 bases and J by 3 bases, with 9 bases between. The record originates from a study of T cells in Graves' hyperthyroidism and ophthalmopathy. Study results and limitations: The model forecast ophthalmopathy, anticipating it by a median about six months before onset. Most expanded thyroid clonotypes above 0.001 also appeared in blood. Classification by a 13 V-J model distinguished ophthalmopathy from stable hyperthyroidism.

The chain joins TRBV5-1 to TRBJ2-5, with D possibly being TRBD2 (5 bases). The TCR sequence derives from an adult woman with Graves' disease, either hyperthyroidism or ophthalmopathy (not recorded which). Sequencing was done on a sample of peripheral blood or thyroid tissue (not recorded which). CDR3 region: CASSLGGYKETQYF. As DNA, the CDR3 is TGCGCCAGCAGCTTGGGCGGGTATAAAGAGACCCAGTACTTC.